This TCR beta chain was documented in a study of T-cell memory formation after mild COVID-19. General study points: Cross-reactive memory seemingly joined, as some responding clones were found in pre-infection memory. Contracting CD8+ clones were enriched in EMRA, CD4+ mainly in CM and EM.

A remark on this clonotype: Its antigen remains unknown.

TCRdb called the 5' RACE reads again in MiXCR, with one record for every CDR3 protein. The sample yields roughly 49,000 distinct CDR3 sequences, roughly 27% seen once. This CDR3 comprises 14 residues. The ends were cut back, 4 bases at V and 1 base at J, with 8 bases in the middle. This sequence originates from a man younger than 30 who had mild COVID-19 (a few samples of this study predate the infection). Cell type and time point are not known. The rearrangement joins TRBV12-3 or TRBV12-4 to TRBJ1-5; D is perhaps TRBD1 (6 bases). Sequencing input: PBMCs or a T cell subset sorted from them (not recorded which). The CDR3 sequence: CASSSRGSNQPQHF. CDR3 in DNA: TGTGCCAGCAGTTCCAGGGGCAGCAATCAGCCCCAGCATTTT.